A selection of T cell receptor beta chains follows, all from one sample in a study of long-term antiretroviral therapy in people with HIV. Sequenced by immunoSEQ multiplex PCR; TCRdb stores in-frame clones only, minus some. The sample lists fewer than 35,000 clones, approximately 85% seen once, with around 4.4% in the top ten. The starting material was unsorted PBMCs, obtained about 3.3 years after starting antiretroviral therapy. The receptors originated from a man between 18 and 29 years old with HIV. CDR3s include the opening cysteine and the closing phenylalanine or tryptophan. A D gene is named only where the DNA matches it firmly. Only part of the rows carry a size: once, few, many, or a class if the clone is expanded.

D	V	size	J	DNA	CDR3
NA	TRBV6-5	NA	TRBJ1-2	TGTGCCAGCAGTCCCCGACCGGAAAGTAATGGCTACACCTTC	CASSPRPESNGYTF
TRBD2	TRBV9	NA	TRBJ2-3	TGTGCCAGCAGCGCGGAAGGGGCGGGAGGAGGAGAAGATACGCAGTATTTT	CASSAEGAGGGEDTQYF
TRBD2	TRBV4-1	NA	TRBJ2-7	TGCGCCAGCAGCCAAGGACTAGCGGGGGACCACTACGAGCAGTACTTC	CASSQGLAGDHYEQYF
TRBD2	TRBV27	NA	TRBJ2-5	TGTGCCAGCAGTTTGGGGCGGGGGGGCCGGGAGACCCAGTACTTC	CASSLGRGGRETQYF
TRBD1	TRBV7-8	NA	TRBJ2-3	TGTGCCAGCAGCTTAGCCCTCCTACAGGGGACAGATACGCAGTATTTT	CASSLALLQGTDTQYF
TRBD2	TRBV29-1	NA	TRBJ2-3	TGCAGCGTTGTAGCGGGAGGCTTTACCACAGATACGCAGTATTTT	CSVVAGGFTTDTQYF
TRBD1	TRBV6-1	NA	TRBJ1-2	TGTGCCAGCAGTGAAAGTTTCCCAGGGGGCTATGGCTACACCTTC	CASSESFPGGYGYTF
NA	TRBV10-2	NA	TRBJ1-4	TGCGCCAGCAGTGAGTCAGTGGGGCGGGCTAATGAAAAACTGTTTTTT	CASSESVGRANEKLFF
NA	TRBV13	NA	TRBJ2-7	TGTGCCAGCAGCTTAGGGAGAGGCGCTTACGAGCAGTACTTC	CASSLGRGAYEQYF
NA	TRBV29-1	NA	TRBJ2-7	TGCAGCGTTGAACAGGGCAAGCCCTACGAGCAGTACTTC	CSVEQGKPYEQYF
NA	TRBV27	NA	TRBJ2-5	TGTGCCAGCAGCTTCCGGTTCAGGGAGACCCAGTACTTC	CASSFRFRETQYF
NA	TRBV4-2	NA	TRBJ2-5	TGTGCCAGCAGCCAGCCGGGGCCCGAGACCCAGTACTTC	CASSQPGPETQYF
TRBD2	TRBV9	NA	TRBJ2-1	TGTGCCAGCAGCGTCTTCGCCAGCGGGATCTCCCACAATGAGCAGTTCTTC	CASSVFASGISHNEQFF
NA	TRBV7-6	NA	TRBJ1-2	TGTGCCAGCAGTTTGACAGCCAACTATGGCTACACCTTC	CASSLTANYGYTF
TRBD2	TRBV9	NA	TRBJ2-1	TGTGCCAGCAGCGTAGAACTAGCGGGGGGGCTTCTGTTCTTC	CASSVELAGGLLFF
TRBD1	TRBV27	NA	TRBJ2-2	TGTGCCAGCAGTTTAACACAGGGGGCCAGCACCGGGGAGCTGTTTTTT	CASSLTQGASTGELFF
TRBD1	TRBV5-1	NA	TRBJ1-1	TGCGCCAGCAGCTTGGAGGGGGCATTTGACGTTCGAGAAGCTTTCTTT	CASSLEGAFDVREAFF
TRBD1	TRBV6-5	NA	TRBJ2-7	TGTGCCAGCAGTCTAGACAGGGGGATCTACGAGCAGTACTTC	CASSLDRGIYEQYF
NA	TRBV9	NA	TRBJ2-3	TGTGCCAGCAGCCATCCCAGGGTAATCTCCACAGATACGCAGTATTTT	CASSHPRVISTDTQYF
TRBD1	TRBV29-1	NA	TRBJ1-4	TGCAGCGTTCCGGGACAGCTTGGGGGGAAGGAAAAACTGTTTTTT	CSVPGQLGGKEKLFF
TRBD1	TRBV11-1	NA	TRBJ2-7	TGTGCCAGCAGCTTATCCCGGGACAGGGCCGGCTACGAGCAGTACTTC	CASSLSRDRAGYEQYF
NA	TRBV9	NA	TRBJ2-7	TGTGCCAGCAGCGCCCTCGACGGGGGAGGTGAGCAGTACTTC	CASSALDGGGEQYF
TRBD1	TRBV5-1	NA	TRBJ2-2	TGCGCCAGCAGCCCGGGACAGGCGGACACCGGGGAGCTGTTTTTT	CASSPGQADTGELFF
NA	TRBV6-5	NA	TRBJ2-7	TGTGCCAGCAGTTATACGGGAAGCGCCTACGAGCAGTACTTC	CASSYTGSAYEQYF
NA	TRBV19	medium-sized	TRBJ2-7	TGTGCCAGTAGCCACAGATACGAGCAGTACTTC	CASSHRYEQYF
NA	TRBV6-1	once	TRBJ2-7	TGTGCCAGCAGTGGAACAGGGAGCTCCTACGAGCAGTACTTC	CASSGTGSSYEQYF
NA	TRBV27	NA	TRBJ2-2	TGTGCCAGCAGTTTATCCTCCACCGGGGAGCTGTTTTTT	CASSLSSTGELFF
NA	TRBV28	NA	TRBJ1-1	TGTGCCAGCAGTCTAGGGGTTATGAACACTGAAGCTTTCTTT	CASSLGVMNTEAFF
TRBD1	TRBV7-6	NA	TRBJ1-1	TGTGCCAGCAGCTTATCAGAGGGGGCGAACACTGAAGCTTTCTTT	CASSLSEGANTEAFF
NA	TRBV2	NA	TRBJ2-3	TGTGCCAGCAGTGAGACAGGGAGGACAGATACGCAGTATTTT	CASSETGRTDTQYF
NA	TRBV5-5	NA	TRBJ1-1	TGTGCCAGCAGCCCGGACGGATATAACACTGAAGCTTTCTTT	CASSPDGYNTEAFF
NA	TRBV7-6	NA	TRBJ1-2	TGTGCCAGCAGCCCAGGCGACATCCTCTATGGCTACACCTTC	CASSPGDILYGYTF
TRBD1	TRBV7-3	NA	TRBJ1-2	TGTGCCAGCAGCTTGGGACAGGGGAATGGCTACACCTTC	CASSLGQGNGYTF